Below, 7 T cell receptor beta chains from the same sample are listed, as sequenced in a study of T cell responses to AZD1222 COVID-19 vaccine. Measured with immunoSEQ multiplex PCR; TCRdb has only the in-frame clones, and not every one. This table holds more than 150,000 clones, more than 80% found once. The starting material was peripheral blood, obtained on day 0 of AZD1222 vaccination. The source of these receptors is an adult in good health.

This clone was seen only once. The chain carries TRBV6-1 and TRBJ1-4; D call uncertain. The germline V and J ends were trimmed by 3 bases and 4 bases, with 9 bases remaining between them. The CDR3 spans 14 residues. Germline CDR1 and CDR2: MNHNS and SASEGT. The CDR3 bases are TGTGCCAGCAGTGATCAGGCGTTTAATGAAAAACTGTTTTTT. It is translated as CASSDQAFNEKLFF.

This clone was seen only once. Other DNA sequences of this sample code for an identical CDR3. The chain employs TRBV19 and TRBJ2-3; D gene ambiguous. Trimming cost V 1 base and J 2 bases, with 4 bases left between them. Per germline, CDR1 LNHDA and CDR2 SQIVND (reference sequence). This CDR3 has 13 amino acids. The CDR3 spells CASSIALTDTQYF. CDR3 nucleotides: TGTGCCAGTAGTATAGCTCTCACAGATACGCAGTATTTT.

This clone has only a few counts. The V call is TRBV28, the J call TRBJ2-7; the match to TRBD2 covers 7 bases. Germline lookup yields CDR1 MDHEN and CDR2 SYDVKM. V trimming: 6 bases; J trimming: 6 bases; junction bases outside the gene matches: 11. The CDR3 has 14 amino acids. In DNA, the CDR3 is TGTGCCAGCAGGGGGGAGGGTCTATCGTCCGAGCAGTACTTC. Protein sequence: CASRGEGLSSEQYF. The full variable domain, completed using reference TRBV28 and TRBJ2-7, is DVKVTQSSRYLVKRTGEKVFLECVQDMDHENMFWYRQDPGLGLRLIYFSYDVKMKEKGDIPEGYSVSREKKERFSLILESASTNQTSMYLCASRGEGLSSEQYFGPGTRLTVT.

The V call is TRBV2, the J call TRBJ2-7; 10 positions match TRBD2. Losses at the gene ends were 2 bases for V and 2 bases for J; bases not matched to a gene: 3. The CDR3 runs 15 residues. Germline lookup yields CDR1 SNHLY and CDR2 FYNNEI. The CDR3 sequence: CASSEWLAGAYEQYF. The CDR3 DNA follows: TGTGCCAGCAGTGAATGGCTAGCGGGAGCCTACGAGCAGTACTTC.

The chain carries TRBV28 and TRBJ1-1; no clear D. Germline V CDR1 and CDR2: MDHEN, SYDVKM. The length of the CDR3 is 17 residues. Trimming stripped 7 bases from V and 1 base from J, with 22 bases between. CDR3 nucleotide sequence: TGTGCCAGCACCCTTTCATGGGGTCCCCCAAAGAACACTGAAGCTTTCTTT. It translates to CASTLSWGPPKNTEAFF.

The chain joins TRBV28 to TRBJ1-5; 7 bases map to TRBD1. The CDR3 extends over 16 amino acids. Germline CDR1 is MDHEN and CDR2 is SYDVKM. The V and J ends lost 4 bases and 4 bases, in that order; junction bases with no gene match: 10. The chain's CDR3 is CASSSTETGNNQPQHF. CDR3 nucleotides: TGTGCCAGCAGTTCAACCGAGACAGGGAATAATCAGCCCCAGCATTTT.

This chain joins TRBV10-3 and TRBJ2-7; 7 positions match TRBD1. Germline V gene lookup returns CDR1 ENHRY and CDR2 SYGVKD. J lost 6 bases, V lost 10 bases, and 6 bases had no gene match. CDR3 size: 11 residues. CDR3 DNA: TGTGCCACCAGACAGGGACGCGAGCAGTACTTC. Translated, it gives CATRQGREQYF.